The text below deals with one TCR beta chain. The data stem from a study of shared T cell receptors in the human thymus. V lost 5 bases and J 2 bases, leaving 12 bases between the germline ends. CDR3 length: 14 amino acids. Looked up from germline, CDR1 is LNHDA and CDR2 is SQIVND (reference sequence). Sequencing used immunoSEQ multiplex PCR; TCRdb keeps in-frame clones, though not all of them. The table includes 640,000 or so clones, around 87% detected once. This sample was shared with a second study, whose subject was human thymus T cells. In that study: The related literature has documented a marked overlap of thymic repertoires among unrelated individuals.

The receptor's source is a boy under three years old with a congenital heart defect. The V gene is TRBV19, the J gene TRBJ1-2, with D uncertain. The sample comprised thymocytes. The DNA for the CDR3 is TGTGCCAGTAGTCCAAGACAAACCAACTATGGCTACACCTTC. It translates to CASSPRQTNYGYTF.